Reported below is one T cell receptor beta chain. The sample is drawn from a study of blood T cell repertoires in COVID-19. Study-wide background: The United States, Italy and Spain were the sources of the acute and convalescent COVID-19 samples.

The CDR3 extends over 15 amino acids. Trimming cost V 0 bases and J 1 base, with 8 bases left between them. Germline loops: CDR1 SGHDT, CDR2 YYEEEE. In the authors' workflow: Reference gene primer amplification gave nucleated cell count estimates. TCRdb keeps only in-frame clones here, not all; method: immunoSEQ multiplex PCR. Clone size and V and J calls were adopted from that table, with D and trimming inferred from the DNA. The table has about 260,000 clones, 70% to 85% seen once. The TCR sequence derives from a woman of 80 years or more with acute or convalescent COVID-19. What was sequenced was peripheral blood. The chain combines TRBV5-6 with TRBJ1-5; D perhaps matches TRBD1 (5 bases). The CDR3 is CASSLGTGSNQPQHF. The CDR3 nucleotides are TGTGCCAGCAGCTTGGGCACAGGCAGCAATCAGCCCCAGCATTTT.